This is a list of T cell receptor beta chains from one sample in a study of cytomegalovirus exposure and HLA in healthy donors. Only in-frame clones appear in the TCRdb table, and some are missing; sequencing was by immunoSEQ multiplex PCR. The table records under 200,000 clones, 82% of them present only once. The sequenced sample consisted of PBMCs. These receptor sequences come from a girl aged 10 to 17 in good health and CMV-seropositive. CDR3s include the opening cysteine and the closing phenylalanine or tryptophan. A D gene is named only where the DNA matches it firmly. Clone size appears in some rows only: once, few, many, or a class for an expanded clone.

size | J | V | D | CDR3 | DNA
- | TRBJ1-1 | TRBV21-1 | - | CASTSGRAAFF | TGTGCCAGCACCTCGGGTCGTGCGGCTTTCTTT
- | TRBJ2-2 | TRBV12-5 | TRBD2 | CASGFVLAGLPGELFF | TGTGCTAGTGGTTTTGTTCTAGCGGGACTTCCCGGGGAGCTGTTTTTT
once | TRBJ2-1 | TRBV5-1 | - | CASSLLGGTDEQFF | TGCGCCAGCAGCTTGCTGGGCGGGACAGATGAGCAGTTCTTC
- | TRBJ2-6 | TRBV28 | - | CASSLQGTGANVLTF | TGTGCCAGCAGTTTACAGGGTACTGGGGCCAACGTCCTGACTTTC
few | TRBJ1-1 | TRBV5-6 | TRBD1 | CASSSYSGTGANTEAFF | TGTGCCAGCAGCTCATACTCCGGGACAGGGGCGAACACTGAAGCTTTCTTT
- | TRBJ2-3 | TRBV29-1 | - | CSVDRSSLNPDTQYF | TGCAGCGTTGATCGGAGCAGCCTAAACCCAGATACGCAGTATTTT
- | TRBJ1-2 | TRBV5-4 | TRBD1 | CASSNQDRGETF | TGTGCCAGCAGCAACCAGGACAGGGGAGAAACCTTC
- | TRBJ2-7 | TRBV10-1 | TRBD1 | CASSDRPGQGAVEQYF | TGCGCCAGCAGTGACCGACCGGGACAGGGGGCTGTCGAGCAGTACTTC
- | TRBJ2-5 | TRBV7-9 | - | CAGSSPRADKETQYF | TGTGCCGGCAGCTCCCCTCGAGCGGATAAAGAGACCCAGTACTTC
- | TRBJ2-7 | TRBV27 | TRBD1 | CASSLNPGTENSYEQYF | TGTGCCAGCAGTTTAAACCCCGGGACAGAAAACTCCTACGAGCAGTACTTC
- | TRBJ2-7 | TRBV5-4 | TRBD1 | CASSYRQGAPEQYF | TGTGCCAGCAGTTACCGACAGGGGGCCCCCGAGCAGTACTTC
once | TRBJ1-1 | TRBV2 | TRBD1 | CASSEEIGTGTFF | TGTGCCAGCAGCGAAGAAATCGGGACAGGGACTTTCTTT
- | TRBJ2-3 | TRBV10-2 | TRBD2 | CASSSLAGGRPDTQYF | TGCGCCAGCAGTTCACTAGCGGGGGGGCGGCCAGATACGCAGTATTTT
- | TRBJ2-4 | TRBV5-1 | TRBD1 | CASGSGTGGVNIQYF | TGCGCCAGCGGCTCCGGGACAGGGGGGGTAAACATTCAGTACTTC
- | TRBJ1-2 | TRBV9 | TRBD1 | CASSAGDRGLSYTF | TGTGCCAGCAGCGCGGGGGACAGGGGTTTAAGCTACACCTTC
- | TRBJ2-5 | TRBV11-2 | TRBD1 | CASREGQVFEETQYF | TGTGCCAGCAGGGAGGGACAGGTGTTTGAAGAGACCCAGTACTTC
- | TRBJ2-1 | TRBV5-5 | - | CASSFGLAENEQFF | TGTGCCAGCAGCTTCGGGCTAGCTGAAAATGAGCAGTTCTTC
- | TRBJ2-3 | TRBV6-1 | - | CASRRGKGTDTQYF | TGTGCCAGTCGGCGGGGCAAAGGCACAGATACGCAGTATTTT
- | TRBJ2-3 | TRBV2 | - | CASRLESTDTQYF | TGTGCCAGCAGGCTAGAAAGCACAGATACGCAGTATTTT
- | TRBJ1-2 | TRBV5-6 | - | CASSLQQGGDGYTF | TGTGCCAGCAGCTTGCAGCAGGGCGGTGATGGCTACACCTTC
- | TRBJ1-5 | TRBV2 | - | CASSEYRMDNQPQHF | TGTGCCAGCAGTGAGTACAGGATGGACAATCAGCCCCAGCATTTT
- | TRBJ2-7 | TRBV7-9 | TRBD1 | CSSSLQGGSYEQYF | TGTTCCAGCAGCTTACAGGGGGGATCCTACGAGCAGTACTTC
- | TRBJ2-5 | TRBV5-6 | TRBD1 | CASSYLYRDRASETQYF | TGTGCCAGCAGCTACCTGTACCGGGACAGGGCGAGTGAGACCCAGTACTTC
- | TRBJ1-1 | TRBV2 | - | CASSTNRDTEAFF | TGTGCCAGCAGTACAAACAGGGACACTGAAGCTTTCTTT
- | TRBJ2-1 | TRBV7-6 | TRBD1 | CASSPREQGSYNEQFF | TGTGCCAGCAGCCCTAGGGAACAGGGGTCCTACAATGAGCAGTTCTTC
- | TRBJ2-1 | TRBV5-4 | TRBD2 | CASSLAEKTSDVHEQFF | TGTGCCAGCAGCTTGGCGGAAAAGACTAGCGATGTCCATGAGCAGTTCTTC
- | TRBJ2-7 | TRBV15 | TRBD1 | CATSRARRDSLHF | TGTGCCACCAGCAGAGCCCGCAGGGACAGCTTGCACTTC
- | TRBJ2-1 | TRBV7-7 | - | CASSLVGGPYNEQFF | TGTGCTAGCAGCTTAGTGGGGGGGCCCTACAATGAGCAGTTCTTC
- | TRBJ2-2 | TRBV6-1 | TRBD2 | CASSDGGTTGELFF | TGTGCCAGCAGTGACGGGGGGACCACCGGGGAGCTGTTTTTT
- | TRBJ1-2 | TRBV28 | TRBD1 | CASSFRQGYGYTF | TGTGCCAGCAGTTTCCGACAGGGCTATGGCTACACCTTC
few | TRBJ2-5 | TRBV6-1 | TRBD1 | CASWDRQGVQETQYF | TGTGCCAGCTGGGATAGACAGGGTGTCCAGGAGACCCAGTACTTC
- | TRBJ2-7 | TRBV15 | TRBD2 | CATSRDLAGGAYEQYF | TGTGCCACCAGCAGAGACCTAGCGGGAGGGGCCTACGAGCAGTACTTC
- | TRBJ2-7 | TRBV10-3 | TRBD2 | CAISGLAGIIHEQYF | TGTGCCATCAGTGGACTAGCGGGAATCATCCACGAGCAGTACTTC
- | TRBJ1-1 | TRBV5-1 | - | CASSLEHPNTEAFF | TGCGCCAGCAGCTTGGAACATCCGAACACTGAAGCTTTCTTT
- | TRBJ2-7 | TRBV2 | - | CASTTRITYEQYF | TGTGCCAGCACTACTAGGATTACCTACGAGCAGTACTTC
- | TRBJ2-3 | TRBV11-3 | TRBD1 | CASSLGFGGGTGEDTQYF | TGTGCCAGCAGCTTAGGTTTTGGAGGGGGGACAGGTGAAGATACGCAGTATTTT
- | TRBJ2-1 | TRBV19 | TRBD1 | CASSIGGGDLGQGANEQFF | TGTGCCAGTAGTATAGGCGGGGGGGACCTCGGACAGGGGGCCAATGAGCAGTTCTTC
- | TRBJ1-2 | TRBV6-1 | TRBD1 | CARPTSTGADGYTF | TGTGCCCGACCCACGAGTACAGGGGCCGATGGCTACACCTTC
- | TRBJ1-1 | TRBV4-1 | - | CASSQDWAGANTEAFF | TGCGCCAGCAGCCAAGATTGGGCAGGTGCGAACACTGAAGCTTTCTTT
- | TRBJ2-2 | TRBV28 | - | CASSSHRGGAGELFF | TGTGCCAGCAGTTCACACAGGGGAGGTGCCGGGGAGCTGTTTTTT
- | TRBJ2-1 | TRBV9 | TRBD2 | CASSGLAGGTSNEQFF | TGTGCCAGCAGCGGTTTAGCGGGGGGGACCTCCAATGAGCAGTTCTTC
- | TRBJ2-7 | TRBV27 | - | CASSLRAGIYEQYF | TGTGCCAGCAGCCTTAGGGCAGGGATCTACGAGCAGTACTTC
- | TRBJ2-7 | TRBV6-1 | TRBD2 | CASKREALSYEQYF | TGTGCCAGCAAGCGGGAGGCCCTCTCCTACGAGCAGTACTTC
- | TRBJ2-1 | TRBV7-9 | TRBD1 | CASSLAWTGGSYNEQFF | TGTGCCAGCAGCTTAGCGTGGACAGGGGGATCCTACAATGAGCAGTTCTTC
- | TRBJ2-7 | TRBV5-4 | - | CASTSGGFYEQYF | TGTGCCAGCACCTCCGGAGGATTCTACGAGCAGTACTTC
- | TRBJ1-5 | TRBV19 | - | CASSERAASNQPQHF | TGTGCCAGTAGTGAGAGGGCAGCAAGCAATCAGCCCCAGCATTTT
- | TRBJ2-7 | TRBV15 | TRBD1 | CATSIDRGYEQYF | TGTGCCACCAGCATCGACAGGGGCTACGAGCAGTACTTC
- | TRBJ2-7 | TRBV19 | TRBD2 | CASSIASSGSSYEQYF | TGTGCCAGTAGTATAGCTTCTAGCGGGAGCTCCTACGAGCAGTACTTC
- | TRBJ2-2 | TRBV10-3 | - | CAISGGGTGELFF | TGTGCCATCAGTGGAGGTGGGACCGGGGAGCTGTTTTTT